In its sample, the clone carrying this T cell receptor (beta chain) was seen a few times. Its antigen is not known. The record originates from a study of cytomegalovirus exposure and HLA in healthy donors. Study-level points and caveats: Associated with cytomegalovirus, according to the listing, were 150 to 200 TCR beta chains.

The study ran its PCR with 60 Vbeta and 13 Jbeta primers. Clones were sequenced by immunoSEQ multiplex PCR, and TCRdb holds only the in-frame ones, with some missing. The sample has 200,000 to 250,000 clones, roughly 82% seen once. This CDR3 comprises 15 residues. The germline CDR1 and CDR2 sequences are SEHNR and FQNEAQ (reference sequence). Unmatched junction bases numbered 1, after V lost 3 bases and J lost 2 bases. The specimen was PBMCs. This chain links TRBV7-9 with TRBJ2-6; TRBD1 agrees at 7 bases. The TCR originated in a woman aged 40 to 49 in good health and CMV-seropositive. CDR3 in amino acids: CASSFTGAGANVLTF. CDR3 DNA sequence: TGTGCCAGCAGCTTTACAGGGGCTGGGGCCAACGTCCTGACTTTC. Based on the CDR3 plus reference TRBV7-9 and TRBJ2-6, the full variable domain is DTGVSQNPRHKITKRGQNVTFRCDPISEHNRLYWYRQTLGQGPEFLTYFQNEAQLEKSRLLSDRFSAERPKGSFSTLEIQRTEQGDSAMYLCASSFTGAGANVLTFGAGSRLTVL.